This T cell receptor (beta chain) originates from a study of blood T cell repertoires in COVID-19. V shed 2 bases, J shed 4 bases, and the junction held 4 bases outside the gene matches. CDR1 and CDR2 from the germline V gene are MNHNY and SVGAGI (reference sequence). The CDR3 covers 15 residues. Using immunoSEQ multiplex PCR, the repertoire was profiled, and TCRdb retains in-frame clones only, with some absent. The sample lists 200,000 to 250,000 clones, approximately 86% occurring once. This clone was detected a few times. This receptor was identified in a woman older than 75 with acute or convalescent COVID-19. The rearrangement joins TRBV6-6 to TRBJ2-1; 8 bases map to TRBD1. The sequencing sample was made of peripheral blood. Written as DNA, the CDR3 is TGTGCCAGCAGTTACCTGGGACAGGTTTACAATGAGCAGTTCTTC. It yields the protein CASSYLGQVYNEQFF.